Below are 5 T cell receptor beta chains sequenced from a single sample in a study of CD8+ T cells in alopecia areata. Extracted RNA was reverse transcribed into cDNA, the sequencing template. Assay used: immunoSEQ multiplex PCR; TCRdb lists only in-frame clones, some missing. The table includes roughly 35,000 clones, 55% detected once. Material for sequencing was NKG2D-high CD8+ T cells sorted from blood. These TCRs come from a human donor with alopecia areata.

V gene TRBV28 combines with J gene TRBJ1-1; 10 bases line up with TRBD1. Germline CDR1 and CDR2: MDHEN and SYDVKM. The J segment lost 6 bases and the V segment lost 5 bases, leaving 6 bases of the junction unmatched. The CDR3 consists of 14 residues. CDR3 sequence: CASSLGQGLSEAFF. The CDR3 DNA follows: TGTGCCAGCAGTCTGGGACAGGGGTTATCTGAAGCTTTCTTT.

This clone was observed a single time. The chain links TRBV2 to TRBJ2-7; weak D call: TRBD1 (5 bases). The germline V gene has CDR1 SNHLY and CDR2 FYNNEI. The CDR3 spans 11 residues. V was cut by 8 bases and J by 2 bases, with 7 bases left in between. CDR3 protein: CASGAAYEQYF. The CDR3 DNA sequence: TGTGCCAGCGGGGCAGCCTACGAGCAGTACTTC.

The chain recombines TRBV27 with TRBJ2-7; TRBD2 is a possible D gene (6 bases). The V and J ends lost 0 bases and 1 base respectively, with 13 bases between them. The CDR3 sequence is 16 residues long. From germline, CDR1 is MNHEY and CDR2 SMNVEV (reference sequence). CDR3 in amino acids: CASSLSEGTLSYEQYF. The CDR3 DNA reads as TGTGCCAGCAGTTTATCGGAGGGGACCCTTTCCTACGAGCAGTACTTC.

The table lists this clone with a few counts. The rearrangement uses TRBV7-2 and TRBJ2-1; 9 positions match TRBD2. V lost 5 bases, J lost 4 bases, and 6 bases stayed unmatched. Germline V gene data show CDR1 as SGHTA and CDR2 as FQGNSA. The CDR3 covers 15 residues. The CDR3 here is CASSPTSGPYNEQFF. Here the CDR3 DNA reads TGTGCCAGCAGCCCTACTAGCGGGCCTTACAATGAGCAGTTCTTC.

There are a few counts of this clone. The same CDR3 also results from other DNA sequences found in this sample. The chain combines TRBV6-5 with TRBJ2-2; D is uncertain. CDR3 size: 12 residues. V was trimmed by 6 bases and J by 2 bases, leaving 4 bases between them. Germline CDR1 reads MNHEY; CDR2 reads SVGAGI. DNA for the CDR3: TGTGCCAGCAGCCCAAACACCGGGGAGCTGTTTTTT. Residues: CASSPNTGELFF.